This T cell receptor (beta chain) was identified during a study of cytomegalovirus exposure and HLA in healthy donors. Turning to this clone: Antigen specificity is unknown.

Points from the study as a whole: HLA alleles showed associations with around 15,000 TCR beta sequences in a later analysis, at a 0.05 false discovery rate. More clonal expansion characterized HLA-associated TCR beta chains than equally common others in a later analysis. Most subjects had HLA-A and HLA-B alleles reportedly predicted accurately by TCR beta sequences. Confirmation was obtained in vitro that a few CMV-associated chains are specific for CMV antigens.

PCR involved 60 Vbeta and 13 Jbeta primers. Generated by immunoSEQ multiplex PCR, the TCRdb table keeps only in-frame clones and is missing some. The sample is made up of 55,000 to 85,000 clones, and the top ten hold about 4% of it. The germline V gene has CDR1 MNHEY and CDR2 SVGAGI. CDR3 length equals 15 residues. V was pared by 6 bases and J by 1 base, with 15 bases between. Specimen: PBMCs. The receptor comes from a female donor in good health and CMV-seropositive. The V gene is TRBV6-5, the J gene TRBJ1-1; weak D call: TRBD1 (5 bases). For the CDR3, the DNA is TGTGCCAGCAGGCGCCCGGGGGGGACGAACACTGAAGCTTTCTTT. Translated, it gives CASRRPGGTNTEAFF.